What follows is one T cell receptor beta chain and its context. The antigen it binds to is not known. One base away there is no much larger clone; base qualities are not given. This entry comes from a study of blood T cell repertoires in COVID-19 (TCRdb year 2020). For context, the study as a whole: Samples from collaborators originated in the United States, Italy and Spain and spanned both the acute and convalescent phases of COVID-19. The samples were drawn from the first 160 participants of the ongoing ImmuneRACE study and from some 1,300 subjects provided by 6 global collaborators. The dataset comprised deeply sampled blood TCRbeta repertoires from subjects exposed to, actively infected with, or recovered from COVID-19. A de-identified subject ID, COVID-19 status, age in years and sex were almost always included in the sample metadata. Where available, HLA class I and class II types were taken from metadata supplied by the sample provider and were not determined by assay-based typing. A freely available public database, intended as a resource for researchers studying the immune response to SARS-CoV-2, is where the repertoires were released. The material from the prospective study consisted of cDNA or gDNA derived from T cells, B-cell-depleted T cells, or PBMCs.

Participants in the prospective study were enrolled through a virtual design, were aged roughly 18 to 90 years, and lived in 20 to 30 United States geographic areas. Cohort assignment in the prospective study relied on participant-reported clinical history from a screening survey and a study questionnaire. Recovered participants in ImmuneRACE Cohort 3 were defined by two consecutive negative NP/OP PCR tests, clearance by a healthcare professional, or resolution of symptoms. Mobile phlebotomists in the prospective study collected whole blood, serum and a nasopharyngeal or oropharyngeal swab from every participant. Additional blood draws and questionnaires over an approximately 2-month period could optionally be provided by prospective study participants. Before DNA extraction, blood samples from the prospective study were shipped at room temperature or frozen. The CDR3, cysteine through phenylalanine, is 15 amino acids long. Kept here is only the CDR3 DNA, which spans 45 bases and is read in frame from base 1. In the germline V gene (reference sequence), CDR1 corresponds to GTSNPN and CDR2 to SVGIG.

TCRbeta CDR3 regions were amplified from genomic DNA by means of the immunoSEQ Assay, a bias-controlled multiplex PCR. Under the source paper's analysis protocol: Nucleated cell counts per sample were estimated from amplification of reference gene primers within the assay. To quantify the absolute abundance of each unique TCRbeta CDR3 rearrangement, sequence reads were collapsed and filtered. For each sample, productive Simpson clonality was calculated as the square root of Simpson's diversity index over productive rearrangements. Not all clones reach the TCRdb copy of this immuneACCESS table, which keeps in-frame sequences only. Checked studies attribute under half of the gap to unresolved V genes and leave the rest unexplained. V, J and clone size are taken as reported in that table, and D and trimming were inferred from the DNA itself. A total of more than 250,000 clones appear in this sample, 80% to 90% of them only once. The biggest ten clones account for less than 2.5% of the sample.

The paper as a whole reports these results and caveats: The quantity of clinical and demographic metadata differed by source and by participant and was supplied without curation.

Source material: PBMCs or T cells enriched from blood (not recorded which). In this chain, TRBV30 is recombined with TRBJ2-5; 12 bases in between match TRBD2. This clonotype was obtained from a man aged 25-40 years who had recovered from COVID-19. The CDR3 protein is CGPPSGGAVQETQYF. The nucleotide sequence is TGTGGTCCCCCTAGCGGGGGGGCGGTTCAAGAGACCCAGTACTTC.